The sequence of this T cell receptor beta chain was determined in a study of T cell changes during pregnancy in multiple sclerosis. Generated by immunoSEQ multiplex PCR, the TCRdb table keeps only in-frame clones and is missing some. The data contain fewer than 150,000 clones, about 95% of them seen just once; the ten biggest clones take up approximately 0.45%. This clone appeared once. The receptor comes from a female donor with multiple sclerosis, enrolled in a pregnancy study. Sequenced here: peripheral blood, sampled after pregnancy.

The CDR3 protein is CASTQNYGYTF. Here the CDR3 DNA reads TGTGCCAGCACGCAGAACTATGGCTACACCTTC. The J gene is TRBJ1-2, the V gene TRBV28; D is unclear. The CDR3 is 11 residues long. Germline CDR1 is MDHEN and CDR2 is SYDVKM. Trimming stripped 7 bases from V and 2 bases from J, with 5 bases between.